Each of the 21 T cell receptor beta chains below was sequenced from the same sample in a study of cytomegalovirus exposure and HLA in healthy donors (dated by TCRdb to 2016 to 2017). The library was generated by the immunoSEQ multiplex PCR assay. For the multiplex PCR, a mixture combining 60 forward primers for TCR Vbeta segments and 13 reverse primers for TCR Jbeta segments was used. TCRdb took this table from immuneACCESS and kept in-frame rearrangements with V and J called. Such tables lack part of the clones; where checked against another copy, unresolved V genes explain under half of the gap, and the rest is unexplained. A total of about 140,000 clones appear in this sample, around 10% of them only once. The top ten hold 1.8% of the sample. Sequencing input: PBMCs. These receptors all stem from a man over 45 in good health and CMV-seronegative.

This clone was counted only a few times. The rearrangement joins TRBV18 to TRBJ1-2, with D possibly TRBD1 on 6 matching bases. V lost 2 bases, J lost 6 bases, and 10 bases lay in between. The CDR3 totals 13 residues. Per the germline V gene, CDR1 is KGHSH and CDR2 is LQKENI. The CDR3 DNA follows: TGTGCCAGCTCACCAAGGGGGGGTCATGGCTACACCTTC. It specifies CASSPRGGHGYTF.

The rearrangement uses TRBV19 and TRBJ2-3; TRBD1 matches 8 bases. CDR1 is LNHDA and CDR2 is SQIVND in the germline V gene (reference sequence). The CDR3 spans 15 residues. Trimming removed 10 bases from V and 1 base from J; junction bases left unmatched: 10. The DNA of the CDR3 is TGTGCCACTAAGACGGAGGACAGGGGCACAGATACGCAGTATTTT. It specifies CATKTEDRGTDTQYF.

The chain joins TRBV9 to TRBJ2-5; TRBD2 aligns across 7 bases. Germline-derived CDR1 and CDR2 are SGDLS and YYNGEE. V was pared by 4 bases and J by 1 base, with 7 bases of the junction left unmatched. This CDR3 is 15 amino acids long. The CDR3 bases are TGTGCCAGCAGCCCGGGGGGAAGTGGCCAAGAGACCCAGTACTTC. Protein sequence: CASSPGGSGQETQYF.

The chain employs TRBV2 and TRBJ1-4; tentatively, D is TRBD1 (5 bases). The CDR3 totals 15 residues. The V end was cut by 4 bases, the J end by 2 bases, with 11 bases between. CDR1 is SNHLY and CDR2 is FYNNEI in the germline V gene. DNA for the CDR3: TGTGCCAGCAGTGTAACCCGGGGGACTAATGAAAAACTGTTTTTT. It encodes CASSVTRGTNEKLFF.

This chain links TRBV6-4 with TRBJ2-1, with 8 bases identical to TRBD2. V trimming: 5 bases; J trimming: 2 bases; junction bases outside the gene matches: 2. Germline V gives CDR1 MRHNA, CDR2 SNTAGT. The CDR3 is made up of 14 amino acids. CDR3 DNA: TGTGCCAGCAGTCGGGGGGGGGCCTACAATGAGCAGTTCTTC. This sequence encodes CASSRGGAYNEQFF.

This clone appeared a few times. The V and J genes are TRBV27 and TRBJ2-1; TRBD2 matches 10 bases. CDR1 is MNHEY and CDR2 is SMNVEV in the germline V gene (reference sequence). V shed 2 bases and J 4 bases; nucleotides not matched to a gene: 5. The CDR3 is 16 amino acids. The CDR3 sequence is CASSLSGGAVYNEQFF. CDR3 DNA: TGTGCCAGCAGTTTAAGCGGGGGGGCCGTGTACAATGAGCAGTTCTTC.

The chain couples TRBV9 to TRBJ1-6; D gene ambiguous. Deletions cut 4 bases from V and 10 bases from J, with 15 bases between. The CDR3 is made up of 14 amino acids. CDR1 is SGDLS, CDR2 YYNGEE, per germline. As DNA, the CDR3 is TGTGCCAGCAGCCCCTCATCCACTATCTCACCCCTCCACTTT. Its translation is CASSPSSTISPLHF.

In its sample, this clone was seen a few times. The CDR3 reads CASSTGQGNTEAFF. The CDR3 nucleotides read TGTGCCAGCAGTACGGGACAGGGGAACACTGAAGCTTTCTTT. This sequence joins TRBV2 and TRBJ1-1, with TRBD1 identical over 9 bases. This CDR3 comprises 14 residues. Unmatched junction bases numbered 2, after V lost 5 bases and J lost 1 base. The germline V gene encodes CDR1 SNHLY and CDR2 FYNNEI. Together with reference TRBV2 and TRBJ1-1, the CDR3 gives the full variable domain: EPEVTQTPSHQVTQMGQEVILRCVPISNHLYFYWYRQILGQKVEFLVSFYNNEISEKSEIFDDQFSVERPDGSNFTLKIRSTKLEDSAMYFCASSTGQGNTEAFFGQGTRLTVV.

This CDR3 reads CASSLGWTGTGELFF. The CDR3 DNA reads as TGTGCCAGCAGCTTGGGGTGGACAGGGACCGGGGAGCTGTTTTTT. The V gene is TRBV5-6, the J gene TRBJ2-2; 8 bases map to TRBD1. This CDR3 is built from 15 residues. The V segment lost 0 bases and the J segment 5 bases; nucleotides outside the gene matches: 3. Germline V gives CDR1 SGHDT, CDR2 YYEEEE. Complete variable domain (other parts from reference TRBV5-6 and TRBJ2-2): DAGVTQSPTHLIKTRGQQVTLRCSPKSGHDTVSWYQQALGQGPQFIFQYYEEEERQRGNFPDRFSGHQFPNYSSELNVNALLLGDSALYLCASSLGWTGTGELFFGEGSRLTVL.

This clone was found a few times. The chain recombines TRBV19 with TRBJ1-3; D perhaps matches TRBD1 (6 bases). Germline V gives CDR1 LNHDA, CDR2 SQIVND (reference sequence). The CDR3 sequence is 17 residues long. The V end was cut by 6 bases, the J end by 0 bases, with 18 bases between. CDR3 bases: TGTGCCAGTAGGGGATCGGACAGTCGGAGCTCTGGAAACACCATATATTTT. Translating it yields CASRGSDSRSSGNTIYF.

This clone was counted a few times. Other DNA sequences in this sample translate to the same CDR3. V and J are TRBV18 and TRBJ2-5; 7 bases are a match to TRBD2. With 6 bases clipped from V and 3 bases from J, the junction kept 4 bases outside the gene matches. This CDR3 has 13 amino acids. CDR1 is KGHSH, CDR2 LQKENI, per germline. For the CDR3, the DNA is TGTGCCAGCTCCCCCGGACTAGAAGAGACCCAGTACTTC. Translating gives CASSPGLEETQYF.

The chain employs TRBV6-6 and TRBJ1-6, with 9 nucleotides matching TRBD1. The J segment lost 7 bases and the V segment lost 6 bases, leaving 7 bases of the junction unmatched. The CDR3 has 15 residues. In germline, CDR1 is MNHNY, CDR2 SVGAGI (reference sequence). DNA of the CDR3: TGTGCCAGCAGGGCTGGACAGGGGCTAAATTCACCCCTCCACTTT. Amino acid sequence: CASRAGQGLNSPLHF.

The chain combines TRBV30 with TRBJ2-7; TRBD1 is a possible D gene (5 bases). This CDR3 region has 13 residues. Trimming took off 3 bases at V and 2 bases at J, with 11 bases between the two ends. Germline V gives CDR1 GTSNPN, CDR2 SVGIG (reference sequence). The CDR3 DNA reads as TGTGCCTGGAGGGTAACAGGTGCCTACGAGCAGTACTTC. This encodes CAWRVTGAYEQYF. The full variable domain, in which reference TRBV30 and TRBJ2-7 provide the parts outside the CDR3, is SQTIHQWPATLVQPVGSPLSLECTVEGTSNPNLYWYRQAAGRGLQLLFYSVGIGQISSEVPQNLSASRPQDRQFILSSKKLLLSDSGFYLCAWRVTGAYEQYFGPGTRLTVT.

This clone was counted only a few times. This sequence joins TRBV4-2 and TRBJ2-3; the match to TRBD2 covers 10 bases. J gave up 14 bases and V 1 base, and 6 bases lay outside the gene matches. The CDR3 has 13 amino acids. CDR1 LGHNA and CDR2 YNFKEQ come from the germline V gene. CDR3 protein: CASSQGSGGARYF. The CDR3 DNA sequence: TGTGCCAGCAGCCAAGGGAGCGGGGGGGCCCGGTATTTT.

V gene TRBV6-1 combines with J gene TRBJ1-1; 7 bases line up with TRBD1. The length of the CDR3 is 14 residues. With V trimmed by 4 bases and J by 5 bases, 7 bases remained unmatched. Germline loops: CDR1 MNHNS, CDR2 SASEGT. The CDR3 spells CASSATGVWTEAFF. In nucleotides, the CDR3 is TGTGCCAGCAGTGCTACAGGGGTCTGGACTGAAGCTTTCTTT.

This chain links TRBV27 with TRBJ2-7, with TRBD2 as a possible D gene (6 bases). V shed 6 bases and J shed 7 bases, with 16 bases lying between them. This CDR3 is built from 13 residues. The germline V gene encodes CDR1 MNHEY and CDR2 SMNVEV (reference sequence). The CDR3 protein is CASRDGGILEQYF. CDR3 in DNA: TGTGCCAGCAGGGACGGGGGAATTTTGGAGCAGTACTTC.

This clone turned up a few times. The chain is built from TRBV30 and TRBJ1-3; tentative D call: TRBD1 (6 bases). The CDR3 has 18 residues. CDR1 and CDR2 (germline): GTSNPN, SVGIG (reference sequence). V lost 8 bases and J 0 bases, leaving 26 bases between the germline ends. The DNA for the CDR3 is TGTGCCCCTGGATCGATCGGGGGGGCGTTTGTCTCTGGAAACACCATATATTTT. This encodes CAPGSIGGAFVSGNTIYF.

This clone turned up a few times. This rearrangement joins TRBV7-3 to TRBJ1-1; no reliable D call. Germline CDR1 and CDR2: SGHTA and FQGTGA. This CDR3 is built from 13 residues. With 3 bases removed from V and 3 bases from J, the gap between germline ends came to 8 bases. The DNA of the CDR3 is TGTGCCAGCAGCTTGTTGGTAGACACTGAAGCTTTCTTT. Amino acid sequence: CASSLLVDTEAFF.

The chain joins TRBV7-2 to TRBJ2-5, with TRBD1 matching 7 bases. The ends lost 5 bases at V and 5 bases at J; junction bases unmatched: 5. The germline V gene has CDR1 SGHTA and CDR2 FQGNSA. This CDR3 spans 13 amino acids. The CDR3 DNA is TGTGCCAGCAGCCCGGGGACAGTTGAGACCCAGTACTTC. The encoded protein is CASSPGTVETQYF. The entire variable domain, with the rest obtained from reference TRBV7-2 and TRBJ2-5, is as follows: GAGVSQSPSNKVTEKGKDVELRCDPISGHTALYWYRQSLGQGLEFLIYFQGNSAPDKSGLPSDRFSAERTGGSVSTLTIQRTQQEDSAVYLCASSPGTVETQYFGPGTRLLVL.

The chain recombines TRBV19 with TRBJ2-3, with 8 positions matching TRBD1. CDR1 and CDR2 (germline): LNHDA, SQIVND (reference sequence). J was trimmed by 1 base and V by 6 bases; bases with no gene match: 3. CDR3 size: 14 residues. CDR3 sequence (DNA): TGTGCCAGTAGGACGGGACAGGGCACAGATACGCAGTATTTT. This translates into CASRTGQGTDTQYF.

In DNA form, the CDR3 reads TGCGCCAGCAGCCCCGGGGGACAGCATGGTACCGGGGAGCTGTTTTTT. Translated: CASSPGGQHGTGELFF. The V call is TRBV5-1, the J call TRBJ2-2; D perhaps matches TRBD1 (7 bases). The CDR3 has 16 residues. Trimming removed 4 bases at V and 5 bases at J, with 18 bases between. CDR1 is SGHRS and CDR2 is YFSETQ in the germline V gene.